These 12 T cell receptor beta chains were all obtained from the same sample, sequenced in a study of T-cell memory formation after mild COVID-19. TCRdb reprocessed the 5' RACE reads with MiXCR, giving one entry per CDR3 protein. The table includes around 29,000 distinct CDR3 sequences, approximately 12% detected once. The sequenced sample consisted of PBMCs or a T cell subset sorted from them (not recorded which). All receptors come from an adult woman who had mild COVID-19 (a few samples of this study predate the infection). Cell type and time point are not known.

This clonotype was recorded at least ten times. For the CDR3, the DNA is TGTGCCAGCAGAGCCGGGACAGGGGGCCTGGGAGGTTTCGATGAGCAGTTCTTC. Protein sequence: CASRAGTGGLGGFDEQFF. This sequence joins TRBV5-4 and TRBJ2-1; TRBD1 matches at 12 bases. The CDR3 extends over 18 amino acids. V lost 5 bases to trimming and J lost 8 bases; unmatched junction nucleotides: 17. CDR1 SGHNT and CDR2 YYREEE come from the germline V gene (reference sequence).

The sample holds many counts of this clonotype. CDR3 bases: TGTGCCACCAGCGCCATTAGCAATCAGCCCCAGCATTTT. Translation gives CATSAISNQPQHF. The V and J genes are TRBV24-1 and TRBJ1-5; D gene unclear. Germline V gives CDR1 KGHDR, CDR2 SFDVKD. The CDR3 has 13 residues. Trimming took off 7 bases at V and 0 bases at J, with 6 bases between the two ends.

This clonotype is medium-sized within its sample. V is TRBV7-9 and J is TRBJ2-1; 9 positions match TRBD2. J lost 2 bases, V lost 1 base, and 0 bases had no gene match. In germline, CDR1 is SEHNR, CDR2 FQNEAQ (reference sequence). CDR3 length: 15 amino acids. The CDR3 spells CASSLGGRAYNEQFF. The DNA of the CDR3 is TGTGCCAGCAGCTTAGGCGGGAGGGCCTACAATGAGCAGTTCTTC.

This clonotype was seen many times. J is TRBJ2-7 and V is TRBV29-1, with D unresolved. The CDR3 is 12 residues long. The germline V and J ends were trimmed by 4 bases and 3 bases, with 10 bases remaining between them. CDR1 is SQVTM and CDR2 is ANQGSEA in the germline V gene. The CDR3 reads CSVAGSGYEQYF. CDR3 nucleotide sequence: TGCAGCGTTGCCGGTTCCGGCTACGAGCAGTACTTC.

Ten or more counts support this clonotype. The rearrangement links TRBV6-2 or TRBV6-3 to TRBJ2-4; possibly TRBD1 for D (5 bases). Germline lookup yields CDR1 MNHEY and CDR2 SVGEGT. The V end was cut by 0 bases, the J end by 0 bases, with 15 bases between. CDR3 length: 18 amino acids. This chain's CDR3 is CASSYSRQLGQAKNIQYF. Written as DNA, the CDR3 is TGTGCCAGCAGTTACTCGAGACAGTTGGGGCAAGCCAAAAACATTCAGTACTTC.

V is TRBV7-8 and J is TRBJ1-5, with TRBD1 matching 8 bases. With 4 bases clipped from V and 8 bases from J, the junction kept 4 bases outside the gene matches. The CDR3 totals 13 residues. Germline CDR1 reads SGHVS; CDR2 reads FQNEAQ. For the CDR3, the DNA is TGTGCCAGCAGCTCAGGGGGCCTTGAGCCCCAGCATTTT. As protein: CASSSGGLEPQHF. Combining the CDR3 with reference TRBV7-8 and TRBJ1-5 gives the whole variable domain GAGVSQSPRYKVAKRGQDVALRCDPISGHVSLFWYQQALGQGPEFLTYFQNEAQLDKSGLPSDRFFAERPEGSVSTLKIQRTQQEDSAVYLCASSSGGLEPQHFGDGTRLSIL.

This clonotype is classed as medium-sized. The genes are TRBV10-3 and TRBJ1-2; no reliable D call. Deletions cut 3 bases from V and 2 bases from J, with 7 bases between. Per the germline V gene, CDR1 is ENHRY and CDR2 is SYGVKD. The CDR3 runs to 13 residues. CDR3 nucleotides: TGTGCCATCAGTGATTCGGGGAACTATGGCTACACCTTC. It specifies CAISDSGNYGYTF.

This clonotype was recorded many times. CDR3 residues: CAWRPPGLAGSGQYF. The CDR3 DNA follows: TGTGCCTGGAGGCCCCCGGGACTAGCGGGATCAGGGCAGTACTTC. This sequence joins TRBV30 and TRBJ2-7; 13 nucleotides align to TRBD2. The CDR3 is made up of 15 amino acids. Germline CDR1 and CDR2: GTSNPN and SVGIG (reference sequence). V trimming: 3 bases; J trimming: 9 bases; junction bases outside the gene matches: 11.

This clonotype came up many times. The gene calls are TRBV7-3 and TRBJ2-1, with unresolved D. CDR1 SGHTA and CDR2 FQGTGA come from the germline V gene. The CDR3 spans 14 residues. V shed 2 bases and J shed 5 bases, with 10 bases lying between them. In nucleotides, the CDR3 is TGTGCCAGCAGCTTAGTTGGATCGGACAATGAGCAGTTCTTC. Translation gives CASSLVGSDNEQFF.

This clonotype appeared many times. The gene calls are TRBV29-1 and TRBJ1-3, with 7 bases lining up with TRBD1. V was pared by 7 bases and J by 0 bases, with 9 bases of the junction left unmatched. From germline, CDR1 is SQVTM and CDR2 ANQGSEA. The CDR3 totals 15 residues. The DNA for the CDR3 is TGCAGCGCCAGGGGGATGGGGAGCTCTGGAAACACCATATATTTT. It is translated as CSARGMGSSGNTIYF.

The sample holds many counts of this clonotype. This sequence joins TRBV5-1 and TRBJ2-7; TRBD2 aligns across 15 bases. V was clipped by 4 bases and J by 7 bases; unmatched bases: 9. The CDR3 length is 16 residues. Per germline, CDR1 SGHRS and CDR2 YFSETQ. The CDR3 sequence is CASSPAGTSGGNEQYF. The CDR3 DNA reads TGCGCCAGCAGCCCCGCCGGGACTAGCGGGGGGAATGAGCAGTACTTC.

The sample holds many counts of this clonotype. Here the CDR3 reads CASSSSGGTQYF. The CDR3 nucleotides are TGTGCCAGCAGCTCGTCGGGGGGGACGCAGTATTTT. V usage is TRBV3-1 and J usage is TRBJ2-3; the match to TRBD2 covers 8 bases. In germline, CDR1 is LGHDT, CDR2 YNNKEL (reference sequence). V lost 5 bases to trimming and J lost 9 bases; unmatched junction nucleotides: 4. The CDR3 contains 12 residues.